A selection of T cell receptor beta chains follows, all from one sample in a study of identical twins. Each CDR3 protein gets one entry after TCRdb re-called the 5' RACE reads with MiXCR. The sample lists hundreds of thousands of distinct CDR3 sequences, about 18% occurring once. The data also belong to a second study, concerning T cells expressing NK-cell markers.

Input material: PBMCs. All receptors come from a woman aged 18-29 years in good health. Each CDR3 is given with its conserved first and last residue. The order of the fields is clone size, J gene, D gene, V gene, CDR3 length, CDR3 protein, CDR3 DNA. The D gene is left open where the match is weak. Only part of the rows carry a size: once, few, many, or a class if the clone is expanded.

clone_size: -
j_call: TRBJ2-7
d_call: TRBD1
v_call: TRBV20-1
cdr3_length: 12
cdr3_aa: CSAQGPTYEQYF
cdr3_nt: TGCAGTGCACAGGGGCCTACCTACGAGCAGTACTTC

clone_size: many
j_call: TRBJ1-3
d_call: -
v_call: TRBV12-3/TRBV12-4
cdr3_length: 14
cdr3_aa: CASSPQGQGNTIYF
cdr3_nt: TGTGCCAGCAGCCCCCAGGGGCAAGGAAACACCATATATTTT

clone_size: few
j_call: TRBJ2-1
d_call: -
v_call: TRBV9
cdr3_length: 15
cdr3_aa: CASSVGGALYNEQFF
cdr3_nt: TGTGCCAGCAGCGTAGGAGGGGCACTATACAATGAGCAGTTCTTC

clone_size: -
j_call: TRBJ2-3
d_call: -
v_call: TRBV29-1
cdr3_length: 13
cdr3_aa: CSVDRVSGDTQYF
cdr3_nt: TGCAGCGTTGATAGGGTGTCGGGAGATACGCAGTATTTT

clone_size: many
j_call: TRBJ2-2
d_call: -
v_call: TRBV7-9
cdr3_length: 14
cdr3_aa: CASSPGSYTGELFF
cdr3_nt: TGTGCCAGCAGCCCCGGGTCCTACACCGGGGAGCTGTTTTTT

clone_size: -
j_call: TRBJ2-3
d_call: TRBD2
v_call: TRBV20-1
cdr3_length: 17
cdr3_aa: CCARTAGLAGGTDTQYF
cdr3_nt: TGCTGTGCTAGAACGGCGGGACTAGCGGGGGGCACAGATACGCAGTATTTT

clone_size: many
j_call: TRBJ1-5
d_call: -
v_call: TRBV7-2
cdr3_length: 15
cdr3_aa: CASSLGGISNQPQHF
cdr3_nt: TGTGCCAGCAGCTTAGGGGGCATTAGCAATCAGCCCCAGCATTTT

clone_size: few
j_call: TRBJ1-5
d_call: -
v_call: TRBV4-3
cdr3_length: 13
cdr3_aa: CASSQDWNQPQHF
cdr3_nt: TGCGCCAGCAGCCAAGACTGGAATCAGCCCCAGCATTTT

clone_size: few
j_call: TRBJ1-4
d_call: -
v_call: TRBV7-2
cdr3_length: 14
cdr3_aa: CASSSVRWPGKLFF
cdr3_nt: TGTGCCAGCAGCTCCGTGAGATGGCCAGGAAAACTGTTTTTT

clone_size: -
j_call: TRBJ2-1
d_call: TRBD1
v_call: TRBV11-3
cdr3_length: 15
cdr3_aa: CASSRGTGEYNEQFF
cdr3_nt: TGTGCCAGCAGCCGTGGGACAGGAGAATACAATGAGCAGTTCTTC

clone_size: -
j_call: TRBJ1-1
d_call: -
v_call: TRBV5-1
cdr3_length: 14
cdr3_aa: CASSKGHENTEAFF
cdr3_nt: TGCGCCAGCAGCAAGGGACACGAGAACACTGAAGCTTTCTTT

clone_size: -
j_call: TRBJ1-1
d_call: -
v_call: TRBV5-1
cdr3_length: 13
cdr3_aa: CASSPDTDTEAFF
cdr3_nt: TGCGCCAGCAGCCCCGACACGGACACTGAAGCTTTCTTT

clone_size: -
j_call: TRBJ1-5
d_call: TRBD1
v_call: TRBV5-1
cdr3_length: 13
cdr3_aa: CASSDDLGGHRHF
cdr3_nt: TGCGCCAGCAGCGACGACCTAGGGGGCCATAGGCATTTT

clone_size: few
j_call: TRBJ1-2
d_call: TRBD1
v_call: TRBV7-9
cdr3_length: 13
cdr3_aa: CASSLGQGNDYTF
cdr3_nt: TGTGCCAGCAGCTTAGGACAGGGAAACGACTACACCTTC

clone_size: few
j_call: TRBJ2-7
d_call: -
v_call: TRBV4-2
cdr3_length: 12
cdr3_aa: CASKGRSYEQYF
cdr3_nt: TGTGCCAGCAAGGGTAGGAGTTACGAGCAGTACTTC

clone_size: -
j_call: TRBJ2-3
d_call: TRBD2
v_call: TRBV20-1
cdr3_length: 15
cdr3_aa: CSAKKLAGGADTQYF
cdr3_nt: TGCAGTGCTAAAAAACTAGCGGGAGGGGCAGATACGCAGTATTTT

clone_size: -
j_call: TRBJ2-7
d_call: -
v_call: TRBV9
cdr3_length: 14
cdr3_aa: CASSVGGGASEQYF
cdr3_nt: TGTGCCAGCAGCGTAGGTGGGGGGGCGAGCGAGCAGTACTTC

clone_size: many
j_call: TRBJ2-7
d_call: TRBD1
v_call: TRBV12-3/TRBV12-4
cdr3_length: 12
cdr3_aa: CASTLQGNEQYF
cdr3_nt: TGTGCCAGCACCTTACAGGGGAACGAGCAGTACTTC

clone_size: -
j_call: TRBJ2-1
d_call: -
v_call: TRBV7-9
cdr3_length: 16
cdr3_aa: CASSPRLGDSYNEQFF
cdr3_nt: TGTGCCAGCAGCCCGCGCCTGGGCGACTCCTACAATGAGCAGTTCTTC

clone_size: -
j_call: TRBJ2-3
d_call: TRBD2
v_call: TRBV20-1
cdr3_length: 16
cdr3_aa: CSARVGGTGFTDTQYF
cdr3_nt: TGCAGTGCTAGAGTGGGAGGGACTGGATTCACAGATACGCAGTATTTT

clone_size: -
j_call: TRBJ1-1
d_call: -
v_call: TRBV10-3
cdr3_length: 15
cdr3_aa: CAISGSAPRGTEAFF
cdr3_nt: TGTGCCATCAGTGGGTCAGCGCCCCGAGGCACTGAAGCTTTCTTT

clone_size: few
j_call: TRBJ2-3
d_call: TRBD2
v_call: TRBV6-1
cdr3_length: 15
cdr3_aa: CASSEERGRTDTQYF
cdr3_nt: TGTGCCAGCAGTGAAGAGCGGGGTCGCACAGATACGCAGTATTTT

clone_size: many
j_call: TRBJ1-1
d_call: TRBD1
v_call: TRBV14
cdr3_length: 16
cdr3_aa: CASSPGRGRMNTEAFF
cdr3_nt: TGTGCCAGCAGCCCGGGGAGGGGGCGCATGAACACTGAAGCTTTCTTT

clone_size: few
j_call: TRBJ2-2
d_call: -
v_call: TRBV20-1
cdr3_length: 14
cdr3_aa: CSARGVLNTGELFF
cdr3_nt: TGCAGTGCTAGAGGGGTACTGAACACCGGGGAGCTGTTTTTT

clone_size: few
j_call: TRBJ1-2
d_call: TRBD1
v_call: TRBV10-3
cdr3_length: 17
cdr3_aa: CAISDLNLWQGANGYTF
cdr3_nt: TGTGCCATCAGTGATCTCAACCTTTGGCAGGGGGCAAATGGCTACACCTTC

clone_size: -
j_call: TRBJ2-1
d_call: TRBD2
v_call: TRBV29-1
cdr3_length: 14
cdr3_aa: CSVASGIFDNEQFF
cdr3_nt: TGCAGCGTTGCTAGCGGGATATTCGACAATGAGCAGTTCTTC

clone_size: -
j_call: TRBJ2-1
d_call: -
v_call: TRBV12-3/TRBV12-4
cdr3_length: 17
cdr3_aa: CASSFSWTIKAYNEQFF
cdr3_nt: TGTGCCAGCAGTTTCTCATGGACAATAAAAGCCTACAATGAGCAGTTCTTC

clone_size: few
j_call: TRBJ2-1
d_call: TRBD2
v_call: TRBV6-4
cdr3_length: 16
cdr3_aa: CASSDSGGSSYNEQFF
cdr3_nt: TGTGCCAGCAGTGACTCGGGCGGGAGTTCCTACAATGAGCAGTTCTTC

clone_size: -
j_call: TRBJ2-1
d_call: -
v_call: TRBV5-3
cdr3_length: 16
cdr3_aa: CAMGPGGQSSYNEQFF
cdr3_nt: TGTGCCATGGGCCCTGGGGGGCAAAGCTCCTACAATGAGCAGTTCTTC

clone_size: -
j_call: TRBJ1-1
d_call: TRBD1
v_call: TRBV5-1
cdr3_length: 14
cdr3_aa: CASSVDRAGTEAFF
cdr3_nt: TGCGCCAGCAGCGTGGACAGGGCCGGCACTGAAGCTTTCTTT

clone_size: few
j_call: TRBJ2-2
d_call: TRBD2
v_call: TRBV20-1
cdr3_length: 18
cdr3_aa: CSARDLGTSGVNTGELFF
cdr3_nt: TGCAGTGCTAGAGATTTAGGAACTAGCGGGGTTAACACCGGGGAGCTGTTTTTT

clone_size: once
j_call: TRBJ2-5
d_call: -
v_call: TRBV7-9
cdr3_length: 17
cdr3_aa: CASSFPPGRGDQETQYF
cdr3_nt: TGTGCCAGCAGCTTTCCCCCGGGGCGCGGGGACCAAGAGACCCAGTACTTC

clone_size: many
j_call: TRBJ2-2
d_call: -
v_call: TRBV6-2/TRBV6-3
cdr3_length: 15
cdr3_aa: CASSYQRSNTGELFF
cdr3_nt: TGTGCCAGCAGTTACCAGCGATCGAACACCGGGGAGCTGTTTTTT

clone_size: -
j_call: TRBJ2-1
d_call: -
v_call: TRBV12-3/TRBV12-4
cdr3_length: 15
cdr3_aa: CASTPQRTRGREQFF
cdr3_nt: TGTGCCAGCACCCCTCAACGGACGCGGGGACGGGAGCAGTTCTTC

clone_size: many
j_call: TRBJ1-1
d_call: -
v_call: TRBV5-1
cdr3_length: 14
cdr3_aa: CASSDVGSGTEAFF
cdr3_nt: TGCGCCAGCAGCGACGTAGGGTCGGGGACTGAAGCTTTCTTT

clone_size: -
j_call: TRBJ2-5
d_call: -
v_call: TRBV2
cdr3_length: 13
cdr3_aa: CASTWGLQETQYF
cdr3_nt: TGTGCCAGCACCTGGGGACTCCAAGAGACCCAGTACTTC

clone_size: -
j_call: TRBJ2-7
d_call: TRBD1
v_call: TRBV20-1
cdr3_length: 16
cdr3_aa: CSASYPGGVGAYEQYF
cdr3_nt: TGCAGTGCTAGTTATCCAGGGGGCGTAGGTGCCTACGAGCAGTACTTC

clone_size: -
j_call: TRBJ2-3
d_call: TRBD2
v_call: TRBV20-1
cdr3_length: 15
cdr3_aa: CSARGEREETDTQYF
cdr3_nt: TGCAGTGCTAGGGGTGAGCGGGAGGAGACAGATACGCAGTATTTT

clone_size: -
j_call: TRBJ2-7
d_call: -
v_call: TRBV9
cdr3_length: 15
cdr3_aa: CASSAHGRSSYEQYF
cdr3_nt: TGTGCCAGCAGCGCGCACGGGAGAAGCTCCTACGAGCAGTACTTC

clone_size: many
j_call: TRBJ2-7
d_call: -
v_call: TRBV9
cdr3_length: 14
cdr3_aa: CASSSPRAPYEQYF
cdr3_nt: TGTGCCAGCAGCTCCCCTCGGGCCCCCTACGAGCAGTACTTC

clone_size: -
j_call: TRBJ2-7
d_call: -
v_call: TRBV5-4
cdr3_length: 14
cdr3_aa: CASSLRTESSEQYF
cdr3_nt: TGTGCCAGCAGCTTACGGACAGAGAGTTCCGAGCAGTACTTC

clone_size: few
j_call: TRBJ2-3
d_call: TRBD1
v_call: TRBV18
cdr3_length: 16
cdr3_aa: CASSPRQGVHTDTQYF
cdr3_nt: TGTGCCAGCTCACCGCGACAGGGGGTCCACACAGATACGCAGTATTTT

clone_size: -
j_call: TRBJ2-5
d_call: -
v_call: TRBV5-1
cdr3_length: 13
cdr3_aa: CASSLGSARTQYF
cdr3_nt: TGCGCCAGCAGCTTAGGGTCTGCGAGGACCCAGTACTTC

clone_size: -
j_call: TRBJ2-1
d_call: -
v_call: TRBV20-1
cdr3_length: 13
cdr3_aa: CSARDSTGYEQFF
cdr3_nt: TGCAGTGCTAGAGATTCCACAGGGTATGAGCAGTTCTTC

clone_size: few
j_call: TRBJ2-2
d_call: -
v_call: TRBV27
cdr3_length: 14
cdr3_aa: CASRASVNTGELFF
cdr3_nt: TGTGCCAGCAGGGCTAGCGTAAACACCGGGGAGCTGTTTTTT